This entry is about one TCR beta chain. This sample is part of a study of cytomegalovirus exposure and HLA in healthy donors. Researchers ran the PCR with 60 Vbeta and 13 Jbeta primers. TCRdb keeps only in-frame clones here, not all; method: immunoSEQ multiplex PCR. Of 150,000 to 180,000 clones listed, around 74% are singletons. The CDR3 is 15 residues long. The germline CDR1 and CDR2 sequences are KGHSH and LQKENI. Trimming at V came to 3 bases and at J to 8 bases, leaving 10 bases not matched to a gene. The receptor was isolated from a man aged 18 to 30 in good health and CMV-seronegative. Sequenced input: PBMCs. The chain employs TRBV18 and TRBJ2-7; 10 bases are a match to TRBD1. The CDR3 DNA follows: TGTGCCAGCTCACCGGGACAGGGGTCGGTAAGGAAGCAGTACTTC. This translates into CASSPGQGSVRKQYF.